This T cell receptor beta chain was recovered during a study of control samples from healthy donors and cancer patients (TCRdb year 2020). Libraries were made using the immunoSEQ multiplex PCR assay. In TCRdb, the immuneACCESS table is reduced to in-frame sequences with V and J assigned. These tables do not hold every clone; where another copy was compared, an unresolved V gene accounts for under half, and the others remain unexplained. This sample has around 250,000 clones in its table, and about 80% of those were observed once. In total, the top ten clones hold roughly 15% of the sample. A remark on this clone: It lacks a known antigen. No clone much larger than this one lies a single base away; base qualities are absent.

CDR1 and CDR2, looked up from the germline V gene, are SGHVS and FNYEAQ. From cysteine to phenylalanine, the CDR3 is 16 amino acids long. Only the CDR3 part of the read is kept: 48 bases, read in frame from the first base. Trimming costs V 5 bases and J 4 bases, and their ends lie 21 bases apart. The V and J segments used are TRBV7-6 and TRBJ2-7; the D segment cannot be called with confidence. Material: PBMCs. The receptor comes from a woman aged 60 to 75 with lung cancer. The CDR3 protein is CASSPRSRGRPYEQYF. The nucleotides are TGTGCCAGCAGCCCTCGGAGTCGCGGCAGGCCGTACGAGCAGTACTTC.